Here is one T cell receptor beta chain with its context. Its antigen is unidentified. One junction end does not reproduce the germline sequence, and a read error may be involved. The CDR3 is 11 residues long. CDR1 SQVTM and CDR2 ANQGSEA come from the germline V gene. cDNA libraries for TCR beta contained unique molecular identifiers. A population of about 0.95 to 10 million T cells gave rise to roughly 0.5 million cDNA molecules. TCRdb reanalysed the PCR reads using MiXCR and keeps one entry per CDR3 protein. Of about 500,000 distinct CDR3 sequences listed, nearly 45% are singletons. This specimen comes from a study of post-analysis software for immune sequencing data. General study findings and limits: F measure clustering grouped samples strongly by preparation batch. Roughly five TRBV segments were significantly more frequent in patients than in controls. TRBV5-6, TRBV5-1 and TRBV20-1 were among these segments. Comparison with controls showed significantly lower normalized Chao1 diversity in multiple sclerosis patients.

The chain has TRBV29-1 and TRBJ2-7; a possible D gene is TRBD2 (5 bases). The clonotype was recovered from a girl aged 10 to 17 with multiple sclerosis. Sequencing was done on a sample of blood. The DNA for the CDR3 is TGTAGCGTAACAACTAGAAACGAGCAGTACTTC. This translates into CSVTTRNEQYF.